In this sample, the clone carrying this TCR beta chain turned up a few times. Its target is unknown. V lost 7 bases, J lost 10 bases, and 44 bases lay in between. CDR3 size: 22 residues. MiXCR was run by TCRdb on the 5' RACE reads, yielding one entry per CDR3 protein. Of some 300,000 distinct CDR3 sequences in the sample, roughly an eighth were seen once. These data come from a study of identical twins. Study results and limitations: Alpha sequences that were out-of-frame and twin-shared showed an excess of low generation probability. Conclusions were drawn cross-sectionally by statistical analysis, without following the same donors. Among monozygotic twins, out-of-frame TCR alpha sharing exceeded what models predicted. Sharing of beta out-of-frame sequences by twins showed a weaker excess.

The data were also submitted as part of a second study, on yellow fever vaccine responses in identical twins.

The sequence was collected from a woman between 18 and 29 years old in good health. Input material: CD8+ T cells sorted from blood. The rearrangement uses TRBV12-3 or TRBV12-4 and TRBJ2-1, with D perhaps TRBD2 (13 bases). DNA of the CDR3: TGTGCCAGCAAAGGGACAGGGGGCTCGCAGACTAGCGGGAGGTTAATTCCGGGAGAGCAGTTCTTC. It translates to CASKGTGGSQTSGRLIPGEQFF.